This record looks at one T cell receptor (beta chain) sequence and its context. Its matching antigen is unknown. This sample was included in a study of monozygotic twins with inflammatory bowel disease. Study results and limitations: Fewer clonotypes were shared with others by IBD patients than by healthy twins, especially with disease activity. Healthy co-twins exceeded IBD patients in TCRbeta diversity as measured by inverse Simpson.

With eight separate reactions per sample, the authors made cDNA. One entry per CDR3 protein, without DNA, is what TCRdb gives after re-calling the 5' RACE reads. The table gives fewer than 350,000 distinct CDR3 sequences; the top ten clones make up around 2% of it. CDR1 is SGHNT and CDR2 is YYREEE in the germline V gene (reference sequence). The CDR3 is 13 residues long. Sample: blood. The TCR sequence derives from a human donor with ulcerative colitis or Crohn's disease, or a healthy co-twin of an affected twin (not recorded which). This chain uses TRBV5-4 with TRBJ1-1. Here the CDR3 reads CASNPLGGTEAFF.